Included here is one TCR beta chain sequence, with context. The antigen remains undetermined. Template switching, a step in the protocol, added a universal primer site, and cDNA carried unique molecular identifiers. TCRdb recomputed calls from the 5' RACE reads with MiXCR, one row per CDR3 protein. The table has around 490,000 distinct CDR3 sequences, approximately 16% seen once. This sample is drawn from a study of identical twins. Donors were all healthy Caucasians. Whole-study findings and limits: The study based its conclusions on cross-sectional statistical analysis and did not follow the same donors. Invariant MAIT and iNKT cells are populations that could partly confound zero-insertion analyses.

The ends were cut back, 4 bases at V and 0 bases at J, with 12 bases in the middle. The CDR3 covers 15 residues. Germline V gene lookup returns CDR1 SGHRS and CDR2 YFSETQ. This sample also belongs to another study, concerning yellow fever vaccine responses in identical twins.

The clonotype comes from a woman younger than 30 in good health. This chain connects TRBV5-1 to TRBJ2-3, with D hard to call. The source material was CD4+ T cells sorted from blood. DNA of the CDR3: TGCGCCAGCAGCCAGGACGGTAGTAGCACAGATACGCAGTATTTT. Translation gives CASSQDGSSTDTQYF.